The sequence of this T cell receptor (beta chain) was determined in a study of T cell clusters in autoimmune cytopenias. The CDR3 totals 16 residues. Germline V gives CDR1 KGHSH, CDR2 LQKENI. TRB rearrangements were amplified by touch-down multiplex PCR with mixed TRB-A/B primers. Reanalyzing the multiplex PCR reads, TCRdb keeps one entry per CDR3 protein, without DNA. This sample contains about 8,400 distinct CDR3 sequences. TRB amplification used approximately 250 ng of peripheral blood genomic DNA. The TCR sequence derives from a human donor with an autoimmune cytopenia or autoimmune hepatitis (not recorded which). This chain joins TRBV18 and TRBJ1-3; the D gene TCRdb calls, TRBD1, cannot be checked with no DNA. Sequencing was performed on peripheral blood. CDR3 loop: CASSSGQGTSEDTIYF.